This entry describes one T cell receptor beta chain. This clone was recorded a few times. Its antigen specificity is not known. One base away there is no much larger clone; base qualities are not given. The record originates from a study of control samples from healthy donors and cancer patients (dated by TCRdb to 2018 to 2021). Library preparation used the immunoSEQ multiplex PCR assay. TCRdb re-hosts the immuneACCESS table, in-frame sequences only. Its copies lack some clones; in the studies checked, an unresolved V gene accounts for under half of them, and the cause for the rest is not known. The sample table records 140,000 to 150,000 clones; about nine tenths of these occur just once. The ten largest clonotypes hold 3.2% of the sample. Sequencing was done on a sample of blood. The TCR originated in a man aged 30-40 years in good health.

The DNA sequence follows: TGTGCCAGCAGCTTAAGGGAAGGACAGGGGGCGTTCGGAAACACCATATATTTT. Its protein product is CASSLREGQGAFGNTIYF. The rearranged segments are TRBV7-6 and TRBJ1-3, and 11 bases in between align with TRBD1. The germline V and J ends show losses of 2 bases and 4 bases respectively, and no gene match explains 10 bases of the junction. Per the germline V gene, SGHVS is the CDR1 and FNYEAQ is the CDR2. The cysteine opens and the phenylalanine closes a CDR3 of 18 amino acids. Kept here is only the CDR3 DNA, which spans 54 bases and is read in frame from base 1.